Listed here is a single T cell receptor beta chain. The antigen is unknown. These data originate in a study of naive and memory T cell subsets. An equimolar mix of two oligonucleotides served as the beta constant-region primer for TRBC1 and TRBC2. Ligation attached a single-stranded oligonucleotide with a 12-nucleotide UMI and the SP2 primer to the cDNA 3' end. TCRdb processed the UMI-ligation and nested PCR reads anew with MiXCR; each CDR3 protein has one entry. There are 81,000 or so distinct CDR3 sequences in the sample; 7% to 7.5% occur only once, and 1.6% lies in the top ten. Overall study findings and caveats: Over 90% of naive TCR sequences appeared only once after error correction, unlike memory subsets.

V gave up 4 bases and J gave up 2 bases; unmatched junction bases: 3. Germline assignment: CDR1 KGHDR and CDR2 SFDVKD. The CDR3 extends over 15 amino acids. The chain links TRBV24-1 to TRBJ2-1; TRBD1 aligns across 8 bases. Sequenced: central memory CD4+ T cells from blood. The source is a human donor in good health. CDR3 nucleotides: TGTGCCACCAGTGAAGACAGGGGACCCTACAATGAGCAGTTCTTC. This codes for CATSEDRGPYNEQFF.